Reported below is one T cell receptor beta chain. This receptor's antigen is unknown. The input lacks base qualities; no much larger clone sits a single base away. The data derive from a study of cytomegalovirus exposure and HLA in healthy donors (dated by TCRdb to between 2016 and 2019). Background on the whole study: In an earlier analysis of under 600 of the donors, roughly 300 Gb of sequence data and just under 120 million unique TCR beta sequences from about 190 million T cells were reported. An early release covering about 600 HLA-typed donors comprised 300 to 350 gigabases of sequencing data and tens of millions of unique TCR sequences. An earlier analysis of some 500 of the donors applied high-throughput TCR beta sequencing to assess whether each TCR beta V gene segment acted as functional or pseudogenic. The study aimed to test whether cataloging public T cell receptors could reveal signatures of past pathogen exposure. HLA typing included class I and class II loci at four-digit resolution. Rather than using new phenotypic data, the later analysis identified candidate immune exposures from TCR beta sequences and from how often those sequences occurred across donors. Of the roughly 400 genotyped donors, approximately 80% were placed in the genetic ancestry cluster associated with self-reported Caucasian donors. About five DR-DQ haplotypes were treated as single units for association and clustering because of strong linkage in the cohort. Donor age, sex, ethnicity and CMV serostatus were compiled alongside the repertoire data. In a later analysis, previously published TCR beta repertoires from fewer than 750 donors were re-analyzed and high-resolution HLA genotyping was added so that TCR occurrence patterns could be studied. The number of typed donors differed by locus: about 620-640 for A, B, C, DRB1 and DQB1; about 520 for DQA1; some 590 for DPA1; and approximately 450 for DPB1. Every discovery cohort repertoire had been produced on one sequencing platform. To predict cytomegalovirus infection status, the study brought together high-throughput TCR immunosequencing, statistical association of individual TCRs with disease status, and machine learning. A separate validation cohort of 100 to 150 different subjects was used in addition to the 666-subject first cohort. A later genetic analysis used genome-wide SNP genotypes for about three fifths of the 666 donors, treating that subset as a discovery cohort. Among 300 to 500 genotyped donors of the cohort, an average of around 220,000 unique TCR beta nucleotide sequences was sequenced per donor, of which 15% to 20% were non-productive. The study used immunosequencing to profile the T cell repertoires of 666 subjects and linked those repertoires to cytomegalovirus serostatus. General findings and caveats noted by the study authors: Some IMGT-functional V segments, including TRBV6-2 and TRBV6-3, could not be told apart with the 87-base-pair reads, so those segments were excluded. A later genetic analysis associated a missense DCLRE1C variant with V-gene and J-gene trimming of TCR beta chains, and an independent cohort replicated the association. In a later analysis, HLA-associated TCR beta chains were found to be more clonally expanded and to have lower generation probabilities than equally common non-associated chains. An earlier analysis of 587 of the donors showed that most TCR beta V segments appeared in productive rearrangements either about 87% or about 30% of the time, which broadly matched IMGT annotations. The authors suggested that the approach could potentially be extended to other disease states and immunological phenotypes. The classifier was reported to diagnose cytomegalovirus status with high specificity and sensitivity in both the original and validation cohorts. The cohort was sequenced for TCR beta chains only, and without alpha or paired-chain data the features that could be detected were limited. Assigning TCR associations to individual alleles was difficult when HLA alleles, especially DR and DQ, strongly co-occurred. In a later analysis, TCR association rates were found to vary across HLA loci, with the most associated TCRs seen for DRB1 alleles and the fewest for HLA-C alleles. A later analysis found that most CMV-associated TCR beta chains appeared HLA-restricted, with HLA associations seemingly driven largely by CMV exposure. Most TCR sequences were seen in very few donors, while some public TCRs were found in many individuals. Specific HLA alleles were associated with around 18,000 TCR beta sequences at a false discovery rate of 0.05 in a later analysis. In the study, 150 to 200 TCR beta chains were listed as associated with cytomegalovirus. A group of highly shared sequence variants was considered likely to be a technical artifact of the sequencing pipeline. Compared with the roughly 600-donor mean, donors in an Asian-associated ancestry cluster had fewer N-insertions in productive TCRs, according to a later genetic analysis. Approximately 18 rarely observed V segments, including chromosome 9 orphons, were excluded from the earlier analysis of several hundred of the donors because counts were too low. Sequencing depth was assumed to be roughly uniform across donors in the presence/absence analyses, though that assumption may not hold. For the cohort, immune exposure information was limited to CMV serostatus. A few of the identified cytomegalovirus-associated TCR beta chains were confirmed in vitro to be specific for cytomegalovirus antigens. Because HLA typing was unavailable for some donors at each locus, only the typed subset was used in association tests. In a later analysis, several top co-occurrence clusters were reported to appear linked to parvovirus B19, influenza, CMV and Epstein-Barr virus. A further reported finding was that TCR beta sequences accurately predicted the HLA-A and HLA-B alleles for most subjects in the first cohort. Correlated functional status among segregating V segments might be attributable to linkage disequilibrium, but an unknown experimental factor could not be ruled out.

Relative to germline, V is 5 bases shorter and J is 6 bases shorter, with 5 bases between their ends. Sequences SEHNR (CDR1) and FQNEAQ (CDR2) are obtained from the germline V gene (reference sequence). The CDR3, cysteine through phenylalanine, is 11 amino acids long. The sequence is cut down to CDR3 DNA, 33 bases in frame from base 1. Library construction relied on the immunoSEQ multiplex PCR assay. The multiplex PCR relied on a mix of 60 forward primers for TCR Vbeta segments and 13 reverse primers for TCR Jbeta segments. Amplification of the CDR3 region of rearranged TCR beta genes was performed with a multiplex PCR assay on genomic DNA. The amplified TCR beta libraries were sequenced on the Illumina HiSeq System as 87-base-pair reads. The published analysis was carried out like this. In a later analysis, tens of millions of unique TCR beta chains were counted across the 500 to 850 repertoires, and about 9.9 million of these chains were shared by at least two donors. Raw reads were error-corrected and collapsed into unique sequences with a nearest-neighbor algorithm that merged closely related sequences to remove PCR and sequencing errors. To assign V, D and J gene segments, CDR3 sequences were aligned to IMGT reference sequences. Each retained sequence needed at least a six-nucleotide match to both a V gene segment and a J gene segment. A rearrangement was called productive if the CDR3 had no stop codons and remained in frame with V and J, and every other rearrangement was called non-productive. CDR3 was defined according to IMGT convention as the region running from the second conserved V-encoded cysteine to the conserved J-encoded phenylalanine. In an earlier analysis of 500 to 650 of the donors, sequences lacking an unambiguous match to a single V gene segment were excluded. An earlier analysis of some 610 of the donors called V segments functional above 56.7% productive rearrangements and segregating when the between-donor standard deviation exceeded 5%. A statistical classification framework was built to diagnose cytomegalovirus status from the catalog of TCR beta chain sequences. In a later analysis, TCR nucleotide sequences were compared against IMGT/GENE-DB human TR gene sequences so that V and J genes could be assigned. The TCRdist pipeline was used in a later analysis to assign CDR3 sequences and most-parsimonious VDJ recombination scenarios. In a later analysis, each TCR beta chain was defined by its CDR3 amino acid sequence together with its V-gene family, and reads without a unique V-gene family were excluded. A later analysis removed 600 or so highly shared, low-generation-probability nucleotide sequences to deal with suspected cross-contamination and a sequencing artifact. In a later analysis, a clonal expansion index was calculated for each public chain from normalized within-repertoire ranks of inferred template counts. In a later analysis, generation probabilities were computed with a VDJ recombination model fitted to out-of-frame rearrangements, and the resulting probabilities were checked against IGoR. In a later analysis, hypergeometric tests were used to score TCR-TCR, TCR-HLA and TCR-CMV co-occurrence, with a repertoire-size bias correction applied to TCR pairs. A later analysis estimated false discovery rates by permuting HLA or CMV assignments 20 times. In a later analysis, co-occurring TCRs were grouped with DBSCAN, and TCRdist sequence similarity was added when clustering was performed within HLA-allele-positive subsets. Repertoires with fewer than 30,000 or more than 120,000 public chains, plus five repertoires with anomalous nucleotide sharing, were excluded from co-occurrence clustering. TCRdb stores this immuneACCESS table with in-frame sequences only. Part of the clones is absent; in the studies checked, under half of the shortfall reflects unresolved V genes, and no reason is known for the rest. D and trimming were read from the DNA, whereas the V and J calls and clone size are those reported in that table. Across this sample there are 93,000 or so clones, with around 65% seen only once. Approximately 3.5% of the sample is held by the ten biggest clonotypes.

In total, about 650 healthy bone marrow donors made up the cohort. At the time of sampling, every cohort member was nominally healthy, though immune exposures that went unrecorded were likely present. The donor tested CMV seronegative and was one of the 352 seronegative cohort members. A peripheral blood sample was provided by each donor, and peripheral blood mononuclear cells were used for TCR beta sequencing. Genomic DNA was extracted from the blood cell samples with the Qiagen DNeasy Blood Extraction Kit. The sample taken for sequencing was PBMCs. The V gene is TRBV7-9 and the J gene is TRBJ2-1, with no confident D gene call. The receptor comes from a woman between 45 and 60 years old in good health and CMV-seronegative. The CDR3 protein: CASSNSNEQFF. The DNA reads as follows: TGTGCCAGCAGCAATAGCAATGAGCAGTTCTTC.